This passage covers 3 T cell receptor beta chains from one sample sequenced in a study of CD8 T cells in ankylosing spondylitis. MiXCR, run by TCRdb on the 5' RACE reads, gives a single entry per CDR3 protein. The profile shows about 140,000 distinct CDR3 sequences, about 32% of them singletons. The sample consisted of synovial fluid, either unsorted or a sorted T cell fraction (not recorded which). These receptors all stem from a male donor with ankylosing spondylitis.

This clonotype was detected only a few times. The chain is built from TRBV20-1 and TRBJ2-3; 9 bases fit TRBD1. V shed 5 bases, J shed 2 bases, and the junction held 14 bases outside the gene matches. The CDR3 loop spans 17 amino acids. Germline loops: CDR1 DFQATT, CDR2 SNEGSKA (reference sequence). The DNA of the CDR3 is TGCAGTGCTGGGTCGTCGGGGACAGGGCCCTTCACAGATACGCAGTATTTT. Translating it yields CSAGSSGTGPFTDTQYF.

The genes are TRBV7-3 and TRBJ2-7; 13 nucleotides agree with TRBD2. The junction had 14 bases not matched to a gene; V was cut back by 5 bases and J by 13 bases. The CDR3 has 15 amino acids. In germline, CDR1 is SGHTA, CDR2 FQGTGA. CDR3 nucleotides: TGTGCCAGCAGCCCTCACCCCTGGACTAGCGGGAGAGGATACTTC. As protein: CASSPHPWTSGRGYF.

This sequence joins TRBV7-2 and TRBJ2-1, with D uncertain. Germline V lookup: CDR1 SGHTA, CDR2 FQGNSA. Between the trimmed V and J ends, which lost 5 bases and 7 bases, there was a span of 12 bases. The CDR3 spans 13 residues. The CDR3 sequence is CASSPTRVNEQFF. The CDR3 bases are TGTGCCAGCAGCCCGACCCGGGTGAATGAGCAGTTCTTC.